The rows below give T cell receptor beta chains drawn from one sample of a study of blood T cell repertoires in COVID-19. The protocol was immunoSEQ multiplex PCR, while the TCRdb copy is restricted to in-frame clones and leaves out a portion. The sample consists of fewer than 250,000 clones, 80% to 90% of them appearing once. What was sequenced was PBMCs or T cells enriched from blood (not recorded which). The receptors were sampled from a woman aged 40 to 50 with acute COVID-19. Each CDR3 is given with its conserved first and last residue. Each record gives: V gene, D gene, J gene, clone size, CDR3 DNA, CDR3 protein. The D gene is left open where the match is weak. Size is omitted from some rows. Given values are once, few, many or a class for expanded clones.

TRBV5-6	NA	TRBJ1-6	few	TGTGCCAGCAGCTTGGGAAGCTCGCGGAATTCACCCCTCCACTTT	CASSLGSSRNSPLHF
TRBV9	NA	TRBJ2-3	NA	TGTGCCAGCAGCGTTGGGGGCTGGGCGCCCCAAGATACGCAGTATTTT	CASSVGGWAPQDTQYF
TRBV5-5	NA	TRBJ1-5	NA	TGTGCCAGCAGCTTAGACAGTTCGCAGCCCCAGCATTTT	CASSLDSSQPQHF
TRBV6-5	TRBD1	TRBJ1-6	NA	TGTGCCAGCGAGAGGGGGCAGGGGAATAATTCACCCCTCCACTTT	CASERGQGNNSPLHF
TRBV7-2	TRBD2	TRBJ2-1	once	TGTGCCAGCAGCTTAGAACTAGCGGGAGGGAGTGAGCAGTTCTTC	CASSLELAGGSEQFF
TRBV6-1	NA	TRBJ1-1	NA	TGTGCCAGCAGTGAAGCGGGGGGGTCCACTGAAGCTTTCTTT	CASSEAGGSTEAFF
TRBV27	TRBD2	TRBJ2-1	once	TGTGCCAGCAGTTTCACCGGGACTAGTCCCTACAATGAGCAGTTCTTC	CASSFTGTSPYNEQFF
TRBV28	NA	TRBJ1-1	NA	TGTGCCAGCAGAGAGGGTAGAGGGCAAAACACTGAAGCTTTCTTT	CASREGRGQNTEAFF
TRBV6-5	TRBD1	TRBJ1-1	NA	TGTGCCAGCAGTTTAGCCGGGACAGGGGGCAAGGCTGAAGCTTTCTTT	CASSLAGTGGKAEAFF
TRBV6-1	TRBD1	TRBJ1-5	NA	TGTGCCAGCAGTGATAACAGGGGGCTAAGGCAGCCCCAGCATTTT	CASSDNRGLRQPQHF
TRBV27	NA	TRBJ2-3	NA	TGTGCCAGCAGTTCTGGAAGAGGATACACAGATACGCAGTATTTT	CASSSGRGYTDTQYF
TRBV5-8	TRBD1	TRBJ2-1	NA	TGTGCCAGCAGCCGAGCCGGACAGGGGGCTTTTGAGCAGTTCTTC	CASSRAGQGAFEQFF
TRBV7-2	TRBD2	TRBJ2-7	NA	TGTGCCAGCAGCTTCGGACTAGCCTACGAGCAGTACTTC	CASSFGLAYEQYF
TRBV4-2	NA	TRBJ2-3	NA	TGTGCCAGCAGCCCTACTGCCCGCGGAAAGAGCACAGATACGCAGTATTTT	CASSPTARGKSTDTQYF
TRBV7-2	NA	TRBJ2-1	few	TGTGCCAGCAGCCAAGGAGGACGCTCCTACAATGAGCAGTTCTTC	CASSQGGRSYNEQFF
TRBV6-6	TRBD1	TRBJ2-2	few	TGTGCCAGCAGTTACTCCCGGACAGGGGGCACCGGGGAGCTGTTTTTT	CASSYSRTGGTGELFF
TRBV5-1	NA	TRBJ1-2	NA	TGCGCCAGCAGCTTGGAAGGAGGTGTGCGCGGGGCATATGGCTACACCTTC	CASSLEGGVRGAYGYTF
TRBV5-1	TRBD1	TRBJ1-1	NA	TGCGCCAGCAGCCCTGGACAGGGGGCTTGGAACACTGAAGCTTTCTTT	CASSPGQGAWNTEAFF
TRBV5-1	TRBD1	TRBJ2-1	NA	TGCGCCAGCAGTCCCGGCCCCGGGACAGGGGGCCTTTTTTCCTACAATGAGCAGTTCTTC	CASSPGPGTGGLFSYNEQFF
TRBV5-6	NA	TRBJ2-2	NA	TGTGCCAGCACCCAGGGCCTAACCAACACCGGGGAGCTGTTTTTT	CASTQGLTNTGELFF
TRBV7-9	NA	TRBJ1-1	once	TGTGCCAGCAGCTTCTCGGGGAACACTGAAGCTTTCTTT	CASSFSGNTEAFF
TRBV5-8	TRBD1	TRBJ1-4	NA	TGTGCCAGCAGCGTCGGACAGGCCACAACTAATGAAAAACTGTTTTTT	CASSVGQATTNEKLFF
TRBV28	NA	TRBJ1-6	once	TGTGCCAGCATCCAGGGGATACAGGGTAGGAATTCACCCCTCCACTTT	CASIQGIQGRNSPLHF
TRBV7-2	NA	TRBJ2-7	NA	TGTGCCAGCAGCTTAGGCGGGATCTCCTACGAGCAGTACTTC	CASSLGGISYEQYF
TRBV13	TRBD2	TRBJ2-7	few	TGTGCCAGCAGCTTAGGCAGCGGGAGGGGCAGGTACGAGCAGTACTTC	CASSLGSGRGRYEQYF
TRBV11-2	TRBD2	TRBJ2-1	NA	TGTGCCAGCATCCCGGGACTAGCGGGAGGGGTATACAATGAGCAGTTCTTC	CASIPGLAGGVYNEQFF
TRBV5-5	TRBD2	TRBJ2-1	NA	TGTGCCAGCAGCTTGAGGGCGGGAGGGCACAATGAGCAGTTCTTC	CASSLRAGGHNEQFF
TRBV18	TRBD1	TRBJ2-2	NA	TGTGCCAGCTCACCCACACAGGGGGCCCCCGGGGAGCTGTTTTTT	CASSPTQGAPGELFF
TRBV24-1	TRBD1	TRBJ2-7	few	TGTGCCACCAGTGAACAGGGGCTGGGGGAGCAGTACTTC	CATSEQGLGEQYF
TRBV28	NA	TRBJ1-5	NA	TGTGCCAGCAGTTTTTGGAGTTCTAACCTCAATCAGCCCCAGCATTTT	CASSFWSSNLNQPQHF
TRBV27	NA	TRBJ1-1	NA	TGTGCCAGCAGTTCCCGAGGCACTGAAGCTTTCTTT	CASSSRGTEAFF
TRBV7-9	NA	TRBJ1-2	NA	TGTGCCAGCAGCTTCGGAGCAGGGGGCTACACCTTC	CASSFGAGGYTF
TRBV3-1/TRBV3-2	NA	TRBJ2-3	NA	TGTGCCAGCAGCCCTCCCGGAGTGACAGATACGCAGTATTTT	CASSPPGVTDTQYF
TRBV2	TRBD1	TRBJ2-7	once	TGTGCCAGCAGACCCGGGACAGGAGCCTACGAGCAGTACTTC	CASRPGTGAYEQYF
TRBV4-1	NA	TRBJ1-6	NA	TGCGCCAGCAGCCAAGGAAGGGAGGGTAATTCACCCCTCCACTTT	CASSQGREGNSPLHF
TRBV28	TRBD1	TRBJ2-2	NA	TGTGCCAGCAGTACCGCCGGGACAGGGGGCACCGGGGAGCTGTTTTTT	CASSTAGTGGTGELFF